Listed below are T cell receptor beta chains from one sample, sequenced in a study of shared clonotypes between healthy human individuals. Produced via immunoSEQ multiplex PCR; TCRdb's table is partial and in-frame only. The table includes about 2 million clones, 85% to 95% detected once. Sequences were obtained from naive CD4+ T cells sorted from blood. The receptors were sampled from a man between 18 and 29 years old in good health. CDR3s include the opening cysteine and the closing phenylalanine or tryptophan. The D gene is left open where the match is weak. Some rows mark clone size as missing; the rest say once, few, many or name a class of expanded clone.

D gene	V gene	J gene	clone size	CDR3 DNA	CDR3 protein
TRBD1	TRBV5-1	TRBJ2-5	NA	TGCGCCAGCAGCCGAACAGGGGGCGTAGAGACCCAGTACTTC	CASSRTGGVETQYF
NA	TRBV5-1	TRBJ1-1	NA	TGCGCCAGCAGCCCACAGGGCGGGCGGACTGAAGCTTTCTTT	CASSPQGGRTEAFF
TRBD1	TRBV7-9	TRBJ2-5	NA	TGTGCCAGAACCGGGACAGGGGTCGGGGAGACCCAGTACTTC	CARTGTGVGETQYF
NA	TRBV7-2	TRBJ2-7	NA	TGTGCCAGCAGCTTAGCGGGTATCAACACCTACGAGCAGTACTTC	CASSLAGINTYEQYF
NA	TRBV27	TRBJ1-5	NA	TGTGCCAGCAGTTTATCGGGCAAAGATCAGCCCCAGCATTTT	CASSLSGKDQPQHF
TRBD1	TRBV5-1	TRBJ2-7	NA	TGCGCCAGCAGCCCCGGGACAGAATACGAGCAGTACTTC	CASSPGTEYEQYF
TRBD1	TRBV28	TRBJ2-7	NA	TGTGCCAGCAGAGAACGGGACAGGGCTTCCTACGAGCAGTACTTC	CASRERDRASYEQYF
NA	TRBV10-3	TRBJ1-2	once	TGTGCCATCAGTGAGGGGGGAGCTAACTATGGCTACACCTTC	CAISEGGANYGYTF
NA	TRBV7-2	TRBJ2-2	NA	TGTGCCAGCAGCTTAGGGGGTGTTAACACCGGGGAGCTGTTTTTT	CASSLGGVNTGELFF
TRBD1	TRBV6-4	TRBJ1-2	NA	TGTGCCAGCAGTGAAGACGACAGGGTGGGACGTGGCTACACCTTC	CASSEDDRVGRGYTF
NA	TRBV7-9	TRBJ2-2	NA	TGTGCCAGCACCAGGGGCCAGAACACCGGGGAGCTGTTTTTT	CASTRGQNTGELFF
NA	TRBV18	TRBJ1-2	NA	TGTGCCAGCTCACCCATAGTAGGCGAAAGCTATGGCTACACCTTC	CASSPIVGESYGYTF
TRBD1	TRBV28	TRBJ1-5	NA	TGTGCCAGCAGACTTCCCGGGACAGGGAATCAGCCCCAGCATTTT	CASRLPGTGNQPQHF
NA	TRBV30	TRBJ1-1	NA	TGTGCCTGGAACCCTCGGGGGCCAAGGAACACTGAAGCTTTCTTT	CAWNPRGPRNTEAFF
NA	TRBV6-6	TRBJ1-5	NA	TGTGCCAGCAGTTACTTCGGACGGGAAAATCAGCCCCAGCATTTT	CASSYFGRENQPQHF
NA	TRBV6-6	TRBJ2-5	NA	TGTGCCAGCAGAAAGATAACAGGGAACCAAGAGACCCAGTACTTC	CASRKITGNQETQYF
NA	TRBV7-2	TRBJ1-2	NA	TGTGCCAGCAGCCCCCCCTTCTCTGATGGCTACACCTTC	CASSPPFSDGYTF
NA	TRBV10-1	TRBJ2-2	NA	TGCGCCAGCAGCCCAGGTCCATACACCGGGGAGCTGTTTTTT	CASSPGPYTGELFF
TRBD2	TRBV11-2	TRBJ2-7	NA	TGTGCCAGCAGAACGATCCAGACTAGCGGGAACTACGAGCAGTACTTC	CASRTIQTSGNYEQYF
NA	TRBV27	TRBJ1-6	NA	TGTGCCAGCAGTTACGACAGGAATGTGGATTCACCCCTCCACTTT	CASSYDRNVDSPLHF
TRBD1	TRBV2	TRBJ2-5	NA	TGTGCCAGCAGTTGGGGGACAGGGAAAGAGACCCAGTACTTC	CASSWGTGKETQYF
TRBD1	TRBV5-1	TRBJ2-3	NA	TGCGCCAGCGGGAGGACAGGGGGCTCGGATACGCAGTATTTT	CASGRTGGSDTQYF
NA	TRBV5-1	TRBJ1-2	NA	TGCGCCAGCAGCCCCAGGGTGGACTATGGCTACACCTTC	CASSPRVDYGYTF
TRBD2	TRBV5-1	TRBJ2-1	few	TGCGCCAGCAGCTTGGGAGGGACTAGCGGGACGCATGAGCAGTTCTTC	CASSLGGTSGTHEQFF
NA	TRBV6-6	TRBJ2-7	NA	TGTGCCAGCAGTTCGTACAGCTCCTACGAGCAGTACTTC	CASSSYSSYEQYF
TRBD2	TRBV7-7	TRBJ2-1	NA	TGTGCTAGCAGCCGATTTTTAGCGGGAGCAGACGAGCAGTTCTTC	CASSRFLAGADEQFF